The clone carrying this TCR beta chain has only a few counts. In Seattle, patients joined the study during active infection and were tracked longitudinally. Germline V CDR1 and CDR2: SGHTA, FQGNSA. Trimming shortened V by 0 bases and J by 2 bases, and 11 bases separated the two germline ends. This CDR3 spans 15 amino acids. The source of the sample is a study of blood T cell repertoires in COVID-19. Study as a whole: COVID-19 samples collected from the United States, Italy and Spain covered acute and convalescent phases. PBMCs, B-cell-depleted T cells, or T cells provided the cDNA or gDNA that made up the material.

Original analysis: Scientists estimated how many nucleated cells there were by amplifying reference gene primers. Method: immunoSEQ multiplex PCR; TCRdb's copy keeps in-frame clones and lacks some. The DNA was the basis for D and trimming; V, J and clone size are from that table. The sample comprises nearly 110,000 clones, approximately 80% of which are singletons, and 5% to 8% rests with the top ten. This sequence originates from a man at least 80 years old with COVID-19, enrolled during active disease. Source material: peripheral blood. This sequence joins TRBV7-2 and TRBJ2-7, with D maybe TRBD2 (6 bases). In DNA form, the CDR3 reads TGTGCCAGCAGCTTAGCTGAGACTAGGGCCTACGAGCAGTACTTC. Encoded protein: CASSLAETRAYEQYF.